This is a list of T cell receptor beta chains from one sample in a study of radiation and T cells in renal cell carcinoma. The protocol was immunoSEQ multiplex PCR, while the TCRdb copy is restricted to in-frame clones and leaves out a portion. The table includes about 88,000 clones, 65% to 90% detected once. The source material was blood, sampled from a patient whose treatment included radiotherapy and nephrectomy. These receptors all stem from a man aged 50-59 years with renal cell carcinoma. CDR3s leave out the opening cysteine and the closing phenylalanine or tryptophan.

j_gene	v_gene	CDR3aa
TRBJ2-2	TRBV18	ASSPPSRNTGELF
TRBJ2-3	TRBV7-7	ASSLGGATTDTQY
TRBJ2-7	TRBV5-1	ASSLERAYEQY
TRBJ1-2	TRBV11-2	ASSFSTRTGGDGYT
TRBJ1-5	TRBV11-2	ASSPRLDGPQH
TRBJ1-2	TRBV7-2	ASSLPGQGAGGYGYT
TRBJ1-4	TRBV6-6	ATRNSANEKLF
TRBJ2-2	TRBV6-5	ASSYSLWDAGELF
TRBJ1-2	TRBV5-1	ASSLAGLDGYT
TRBJ1-1	TRBV28	ASNRQRMNTEAF
TRBJ2-7	TRBV6-1	ASSEIQRGYEQY
TRBJ1-2	TRBV23-1	ASSRSGKSGGYT
TRBJ2-7	TRBV13	ASSLEGGQYEQY
TRBJ2-4	TRBV11-2	ASSGSDLQLQY
TRBJ2-1	TRBV19	ASSIERDNEQF
TRBJ1-1	TRBV27	ASRIGTEAF
TRBJ2-1	TRBV28	ASSSLARIWNEQF
TRBJ2-5	TRBV30	AWATSGRQETQY
TRBJ2-1	TRBV7-9	ASSLRAGLARNEQF
TRBJ2-3	TRBV6-7	ASSYSVALNTQY
TRBJ2-1	TRBV5-4	ASSLEGGSRNEQF
TRBJ2-3	TRBV29-1	SVETGADTQY
TRBJ1-2	TRBV10-2	ASSETGTAHYGYT
TRBJ2-2	TRBV6-1	ASRELLAAGGELF
TRBJ1-2	TRBV7-9	ASSLSSAGAGYGYT
TRBJ2-7	TRBV1	TSSQGVVPSGTLLLYEQY
TRBJ2-3	TRBV7-3	ASSLFGTESDTQY
TRBJ2-3	TRBV12-5	ASGLEPDTQY
TRBJ2-7	TRBV11-2	ASRGARGRPYEQY
TRBJ1-1	TRBV28	ASSLSNRWNTEAF
TRBJ2-1	TRBV7-7	ASSLGSYHRCNEQF
TRBJ2-1	TRBV7-2	ASSSLGQGRSYYNEQF